What follows are 9 T cell receptor beta chains derived from one specimen sequenced in a study of T cells in Graves' hyperthyroidism and ophthalmopathy. RNA transcripts gave rise to amplified TCR beta CDR3 regions. Researchers ran a first-round RT-PCR on the TCR CDR3 using the HTBI primer set. From the multiplex PCR reads, TCRdb called clonotypes with MiXCR, one entry per CDR3 protein. The repertoire holds about 740,000 distinct CDR3 sequences, with roughly 15% as singletons. Sequencing was done on a sample of blood. These receptors all come from a woman under 30 with Graves' hyperthyroidism.

This clonotype was observed many times. J is TRBJ2-5 and V is TRBV3-1; possible D gene TRBD1, 7 bases. V lost 5 bases and J 4 bases, leaving 11 bases between the germline ends. The germline V gene encodes CDR1 LGHDT and CDR2 YNNKEL (reference sequence). The CDR3 is made up of 13 amino acids. The CDR3 region is CASSTEGAETQYF. The CDR3 DNA reads as TGTGCCAGCAGCACGGAGGGGGCAGAGACCCAGTACTTC.

Turning to this clonotype: A much larger clone is a single base away; this may be a read error. CDR3 loop: CASTPGAGLNEQYF. The DNA of the CDR3 is TGTGCCAGCACCCCTGGTGCTGGTCTCAATGAGCAGTACTTC. The chain couples TRBV7-9 to TRBJ2-1; D is uncertain. The J call may be incorrect, as the DNA end agrees better with TRBJ2-7. The germline CDR1 and CDR2 sequences are SEHNR and FQNEAQ (reference sequence). CDR3 length: 14 residues.

This clonotype was counted a few times. The V and J genes are TRBV10-3 and TRBJ2-5; D uncertain. The CDR3 runs 13 residues. The germline V and J ends were trimmed by 3 bases and 2 bases, with 7 bases remaining between them. Germline loops: CDR1 ENHRY, CDR2 SYGVKD. The CDR3: CAISEVGQETQYF. CDR3 nucleotides: TGTGCCATCAGTGAAGTGGGGCAAGAGACCCAGTACTTC.

Only a few counts were recorded for this clonotype. The rearrangement links TRBV27 to TRBJ2-3; unclear D gene. Deletions cut 6 bases from V and 0 bases from J, with 13 bases between. The germline gives CDR1 MNHEY, CDR2 SMNVEV (reference sequence). This CDR3 contains 15 residues. The CDR3 protein is CASSPQTASTDTQYF. CDR3 nucleotides: TGTGCCAGCAGCCCGCAGACCGCTAGCACAGATACGCAGTATTTT.

This clonotype was counted a few times. The chain combines TRBV4-3 with TRBJ2-7; D possibly corresponds to TRBD2 (5 bases). In germline, CDR1 is LGHNA, CDR2 YSLEER. Trimming pared 4 bases from V and 2 bases from J, leaving 15 bases between. This CDR3 is built from 15 residues. The CDR3 bases are TGCGCCAGCAGCCCGACTACAGCGATCCCCTACGAGCAGTACTTC. Translation: CASSPTTAIPYEQYF.

This chain links TRBV28 with TRBJ2-2; D unclear. Deletions cut 7 bases from V and 5 bases from J, with 17 bases between. The CDR3 is 15 residues long. The germline V gene has CDR1 MDHEN and CDR2 SYDVKM. The CDR3 sequence is CASTLQPPETGELFF. The CDR3 region has the DNA TGTGCCAGCACGCTTCAGCCCCCCGAAACCGGGGAGCTGTTTTTT.

This clonotype has at least ten counts. This chain links TRBV20-1 with TRBJ2-3; D assignment may be TRBD1 or TRBD2 (5 bases each). V was cut by 0 bases and J by 2 bases, with 9 bases left in between. Germline V gives CDR1 DFQATT, CDR2 SNEGSKA (reference sequence). This CDR3 has 14 residues. CDR3 in amino acids: CSARDGGTTDTQYF. CDR3 bases: TGCAGTGCTAGAGATGGGGGAACCACAGATACGCAGTATTTT.

The chain recombines TRBV24-1 with TRBJ2-2; D uncertain. This CDR3 contains 13 residues. Per germline, CDR1 KGHDR and CDR2 SFDVKD. V lost 6 bases and J lost 2, with 6 bases in between. CDR3 DNA sequence: TGTGCCACCAGTCAGATTAACACCGGGGAGCTGTTTTTT. Translation gives CATSQINTGELFF.

This clonotype was seen many times. The chain has TRBV6-5 and TRBJ1-2; tentative D call: TRBD1 (5 bases). V lost 1 base and J lost 6, with 21 bases in between. Germline assignment: CDR1 MNHEY and CDR2 SVGAGI. CDR3 length equals 17 residues. This chain's CDR3 is CASSYLSTRATYDGYTF. The DNA of the CDR3 is TGTGCCAGCAGTTACTTATCTACCAGGGCTACGTATGATGGCTACACCTTC.